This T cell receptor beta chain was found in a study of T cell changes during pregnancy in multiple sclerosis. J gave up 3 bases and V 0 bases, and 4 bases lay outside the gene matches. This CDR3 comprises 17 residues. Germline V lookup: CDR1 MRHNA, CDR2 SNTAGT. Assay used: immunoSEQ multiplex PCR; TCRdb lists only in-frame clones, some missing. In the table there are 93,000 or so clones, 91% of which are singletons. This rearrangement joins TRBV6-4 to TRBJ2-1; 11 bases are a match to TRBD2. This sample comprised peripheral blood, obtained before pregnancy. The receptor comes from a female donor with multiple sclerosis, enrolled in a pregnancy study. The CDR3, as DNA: TGTGCCAGCAGTGACTCGGCTAGCGGGAGGTTCTACAATGAGCAGTTCTTC. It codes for CASSDSASGRFYNEQFF.